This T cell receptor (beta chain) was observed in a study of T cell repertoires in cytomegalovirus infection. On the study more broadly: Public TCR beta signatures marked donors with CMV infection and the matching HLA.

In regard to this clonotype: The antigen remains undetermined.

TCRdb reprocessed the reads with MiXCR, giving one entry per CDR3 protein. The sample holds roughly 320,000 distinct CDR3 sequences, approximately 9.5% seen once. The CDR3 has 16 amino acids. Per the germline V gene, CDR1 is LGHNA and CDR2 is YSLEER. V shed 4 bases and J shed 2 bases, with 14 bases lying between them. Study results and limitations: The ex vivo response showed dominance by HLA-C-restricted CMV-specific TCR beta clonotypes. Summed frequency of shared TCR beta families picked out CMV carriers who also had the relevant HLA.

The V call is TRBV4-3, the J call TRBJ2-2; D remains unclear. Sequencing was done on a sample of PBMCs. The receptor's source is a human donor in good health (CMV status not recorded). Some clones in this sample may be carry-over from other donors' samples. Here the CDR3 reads CASSRDFPLNTGELFF. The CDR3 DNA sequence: TGCGCCAGCAGCCGGGATTTCCCACTAAACACCGGGGAGCTGTTTTTT.